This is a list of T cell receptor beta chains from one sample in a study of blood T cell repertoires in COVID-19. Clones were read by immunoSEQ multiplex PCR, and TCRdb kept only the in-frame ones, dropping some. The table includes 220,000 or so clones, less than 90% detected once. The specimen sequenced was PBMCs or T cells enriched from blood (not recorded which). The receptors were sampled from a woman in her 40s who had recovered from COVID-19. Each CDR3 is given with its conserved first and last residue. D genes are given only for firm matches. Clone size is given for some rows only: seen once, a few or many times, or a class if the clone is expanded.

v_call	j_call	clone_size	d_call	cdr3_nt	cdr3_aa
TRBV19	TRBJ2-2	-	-	TGTGCCAGTATGGACAGAAAGAAGAACACCGGGGAGCTGTTTTTT	CASMDRKKNTGELFF
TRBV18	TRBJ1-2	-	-	TGTGCCAGCTCACCATCAGGCGACTATGGCTACACCTTC	CASSPSGDYGYTF
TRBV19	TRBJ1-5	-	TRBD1	TGTGCCAGTAGTGATTGGACAGGGAACAATCAGCCCCAGCATTTT	CASSDWTGNNQPQHF
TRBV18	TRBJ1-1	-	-	TGTGCCAGCTCACCAGCAACAGGGAACACTGAAGCTTTCTTT	CASSPATGNTEAFF
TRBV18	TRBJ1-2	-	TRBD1	TGTGCCAGCTCCCTAGGGACAGGGAATGGCTACACCTTC	CASSLGTGNGYTF
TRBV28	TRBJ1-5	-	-	TGTGCCAGCAGTTTGGTAGGGGTCAATCAGCCCCAGCATTTT	CASSLVGVNQPQHF
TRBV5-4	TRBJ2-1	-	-	TGTGCCAGCAGCCTGAGCGGGTACTCCTACAATGAGCAGTTCTTC	CASSLSGYSYNEQFF
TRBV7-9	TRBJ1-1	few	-	TGTGCCAGCAGCCTGGTCGTACAGCACACTGAAGCTTTCTTT	CASSLVVQHTEAFF
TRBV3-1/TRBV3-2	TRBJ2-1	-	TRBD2	TGTGCCAGCAGCCAAAGCGATAGCGGGATATACAATGAGCAGTTCTTC	CASSQSDSGIYNEQFF
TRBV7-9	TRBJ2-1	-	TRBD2	TGTGCCAGCAGCTTAGGTGGGACTAGCGATGAGCAGTTCTTC	CASSLGGTSDEQFF
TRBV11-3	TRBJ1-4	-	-	TGTGCCAGCAGCTCCGGGACAAAAGAAAAACTGTTTTTT	CASSSGTKEKLFF
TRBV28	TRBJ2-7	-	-	TGTGCAAGCAATTCGGTGCTCTCCTACGAGCAGTACTTC	CASNSVLSYEQYF
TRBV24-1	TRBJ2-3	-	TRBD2	TGTGCCACCGCTCGGACTAGCGGTTACACAGATACGCAGTATTTT	CATARTSGYTDTQYF
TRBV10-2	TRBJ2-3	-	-	TGCGCCAGCAGCTATAGCGGTGTAAGCACAGATACGCAGTATTTT	CASSYSGVSTDTQYF
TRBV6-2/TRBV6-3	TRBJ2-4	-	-	TGTGCCAGCAGTGCATTAGTGTCGGGGAACATTCAGTACTTC	CASSALVSGNIQYF
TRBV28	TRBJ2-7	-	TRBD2	TGTGCCACCTCGTTGCGGGAGGCGTACGAGCAGTACTTC	CATSLREAYEQYF
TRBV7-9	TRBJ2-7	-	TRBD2	TGTGCCAGCAGCCAGGCTAGCGGGAGTTACGAGCAGTACTTC	CASSQASGSYEQYF
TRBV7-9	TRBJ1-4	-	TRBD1	TGTGCCAGCAGCCTGGACAGGGCCCCCAATGAAAAACTGTTTTTT	CASSLDRAPNEKLFF
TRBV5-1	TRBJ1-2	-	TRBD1	TGCGCCAGCAGCCAAGAGGGACAGCCGAACTATGGCTACACCTTC	CASSQEGQPNYGYTF
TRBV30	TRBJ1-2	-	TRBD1	TGTGCCTGGAGCCGGGACAGGGGGAACTATGGCTACACCTTC	CAWSRDRGNYGYTF
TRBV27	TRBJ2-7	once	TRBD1	TGTGCCAGCAGCGTCGACAGGGGGTCCTACGAGCAGTACTTC	CASSVDRGSYEQYF
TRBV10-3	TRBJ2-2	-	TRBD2	TGTGCCATCAGCCCGGGGCGGGAGATGAGCGGGGAGCTGTTTTTT	CAISPGREMSGELFF
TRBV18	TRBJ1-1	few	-	TGTGCCAGCTCACAAGACAGGCCCAGGGGCACTGAAGCTTTCTTT	CASSQDRPRGTEAFF
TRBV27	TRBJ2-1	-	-	TGTGCCAGCAGTTCTTTAGACACTCGCTACAATGAGCAGTTCTTC	CASSSLDTRYNEQFF
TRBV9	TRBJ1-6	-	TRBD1	TGTGCCAGCAGTCAGGGGGCGAGCTCCTATAATTCACCCCTCCACTTT	CASSQGASSYNSPLHF
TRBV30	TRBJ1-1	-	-	TGTGCCTGGAGTGTTCCGGGAGCTTTCTTT	CAWSVPGAFF
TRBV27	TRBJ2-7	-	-	TGTGCCAGCAGTTTAAGTAGGGGGTCCTACGAGCAGTACTTC	CASSLSRGSYEQYF
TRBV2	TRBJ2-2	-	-	TGTGCCAGCAGCTACACCGGGGAGCTGTTTTTT	CASSYTGELFF
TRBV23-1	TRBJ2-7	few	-	TGCGCCAGCAGTCAAACAGTCAGTGGCCATACCCTTGACTACGAGCAGTACTTC	CASSQTVSGHTLDYEQYF
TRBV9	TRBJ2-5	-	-	TGTGCCAGCAGTGGGGCTGGGAAAGAGACCCAGTACTTC	CASSGAGKETQYF
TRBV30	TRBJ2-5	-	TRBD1	TGTGCCTGGGACAGGGGATCGGAGACCCAGTACTTC	CAWDRGSETQYF
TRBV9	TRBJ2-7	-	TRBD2	TGTGCCAGCAGCGCTAGCGGGAGGGGGGACTACGAGCAGTACTTC	CASSASGRGDYEQYF
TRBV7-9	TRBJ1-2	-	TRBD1	TGTGCCAGCAGCTCAACCCCGGGACAGGGGATTGGCTACACCTTC	CASSSTPGQGIGYTF
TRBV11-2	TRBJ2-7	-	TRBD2	TGTGCCAGCAGCTTAGCCGGGACTAGCGGGTTCCACGAGCAGTACTTC	CASSLAGTSGFHEQYF
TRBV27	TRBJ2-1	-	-	TGTGCCAGCAGTTTAGGAAGCGGTAGGGGGACTAACTACAATGAGCAGTTCTTC	CASSLGSGRGTNYNEQFF
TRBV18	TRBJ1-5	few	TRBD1	TGTGCCAGCTCACCGCCAGACAGGGAGTATGATCAGCCCCAGCATTTT	CASSPPDREYDQPQHF
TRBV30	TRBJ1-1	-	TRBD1	TGTGCCTGGAGTGGCGGGACAGGGGGCCACGGAGCTTTCTTT	CAWSGGTGGHGAFF
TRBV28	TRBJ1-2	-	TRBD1	TGTGCCAGCAGTCCCCGGGACAGCTATGGCTACACCTTC	CASSPRDSYGYTF
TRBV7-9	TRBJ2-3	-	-	TGTGCCAGCAGCCCTAGTGCGCCCCGGGGTACAGATACGCAGTATTTT	CASSPSAPRGTDTQYF
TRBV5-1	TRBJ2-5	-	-	TGCGCCAGCGGCCCAGACTCGCCAGAGACCCAGTACTTC	CASGPDSPETQYF
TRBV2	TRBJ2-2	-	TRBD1	TGTGCCAGCTGCTGGACAGGGGGCATCGGGGAGCTGTTTTTT	CASCWTGGIGELFF
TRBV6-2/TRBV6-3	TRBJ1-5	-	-	TGTGCCAGCAGTTACCACCAGGCGACAGGTTTAGATCAGCCCCAGCATTTT	CASSYHQATGLDQPQHF
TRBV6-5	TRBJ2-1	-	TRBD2	TGTGCCAGCAGGGTAGCGGGGTACAATGAGCAGTTCTTC	CASRVAGYNEQFF
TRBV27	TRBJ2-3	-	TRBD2	TGTGCCAGCAGTTTAGGGACTAGCGGACGGGATACGCAGTATTTT	CASSLGTSGRDTQYF
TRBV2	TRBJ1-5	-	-	TGTGCCAGCAGCGGTGCTAGGGGAGGTCAGCCCCAGCATTTT	CASSGARGGQPQHF
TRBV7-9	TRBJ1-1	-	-	TGTGCCAGCAGCTTATCTCCCGCAGGTATGAACACTGAAGCTTTCTTT	CASSLSPAGMNTEAFF
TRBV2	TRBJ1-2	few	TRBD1	TGTGCCAGCAGTGATGGGGGGACAGGTTCGTACACTCAGGTCGGCTACACCTTC	CASSDGGTGSYTQVGYTF
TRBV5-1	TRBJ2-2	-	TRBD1	TGCGCCAGCAGCGTCCGACAGGGGAACACCGGGGAGCTGTTTTTT	CASSVRQGNTGELFF
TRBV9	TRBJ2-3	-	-	TGTGCCAGCAGCCTACACCCGCAGGGAGATACGCAGTATTTT	CASSLHPQGDTQYF
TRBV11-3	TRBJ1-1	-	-	TGTGCCAGCAGCTTAGAGGGAGGAGCGAACACTGAAGCTTTCTTT	CASSLEGGANTEAFF
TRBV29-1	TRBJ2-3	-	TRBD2	TGCAGCGTTGAAATTGGCGGGAGTACAGATACGCAGTATTTT	CSVEIGGSTDTQYF
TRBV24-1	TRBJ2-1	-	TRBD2	TGTGCCACCAGTGTCGGCGGGAGGACCAATGAGCAGTTCTTC	CATSVGGRTNEQFF
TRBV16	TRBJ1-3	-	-	TGTGCCAGCAGCCCCCCTTTCTCTGGAAACACCATATATTTT	CASSPPFSGNTIYF
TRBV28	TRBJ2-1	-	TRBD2	TGTGCCAGCAGCTCCGGGACGAGGCGGGAGATTATCAATGAGCAGTTCTTC	CASSSGTRREIINEQFF
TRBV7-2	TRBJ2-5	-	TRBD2	TGTGCCAGCAGCATCGCCGGGACTAGCGGGAGAGAGACCCAGTACTTC	CASSIAGTSGRETQYF
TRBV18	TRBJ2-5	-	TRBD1	TGTGCCAGCTCACGGGGGACAGGGTTGTTCCAAGAGACCCAGTACTTC	CASSRGTGLFQETQYF
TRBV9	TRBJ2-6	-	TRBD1	TGTGCCAGCAGCGCGGAAGGACAGGCCCGCGGTGGGGCCAACGTCCTGACTTTC	CASSAEGQARGGANVLTF
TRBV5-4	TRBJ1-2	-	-	TGTGCCAGCAGCTTGGCCTCGGGGGGCGCAGCCTATGGCTACACCTTC	CASSLASGGAAYGYTF
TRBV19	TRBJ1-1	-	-	TGTGCCAGTAGTATTATGGAGTCCACTGAAGCTTTCTTT	CASSIMESTEAFF
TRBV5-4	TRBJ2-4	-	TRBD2	TGTGCCAGCAGCGAGGGACTAGACAAAAACATTCAGTACTTC	CASSEGLDKNIQYF